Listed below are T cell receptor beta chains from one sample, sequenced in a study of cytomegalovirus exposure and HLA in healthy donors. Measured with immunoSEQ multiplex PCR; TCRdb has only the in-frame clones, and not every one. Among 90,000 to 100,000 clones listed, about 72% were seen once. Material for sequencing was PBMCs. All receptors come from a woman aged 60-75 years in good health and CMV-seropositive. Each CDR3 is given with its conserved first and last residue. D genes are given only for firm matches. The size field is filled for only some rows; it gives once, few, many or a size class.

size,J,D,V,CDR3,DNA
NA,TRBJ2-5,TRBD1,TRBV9,CASSEGQKTEETQYF,TGTGCCAGCAGCGAGGGACAGAAAACCGAAGAGACCCAGTACTTC
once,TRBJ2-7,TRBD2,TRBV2,CASSDVIAGGFYEQYF,TGTGCCAGCAGCGACGTGATAGCGGGAGGCTTCTACGAGCAGTACTTC
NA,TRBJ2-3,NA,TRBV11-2,CASSSTGNADTQYF,TGTGCCAGCAGCTCGACAGGAAATGCAGATACGCAGTATTTT
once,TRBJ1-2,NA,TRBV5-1,CASSLTGPNYGYTF,TGCGCCAGCAGCTTGACAGGGCCAAACTATGGCTACACCTTC
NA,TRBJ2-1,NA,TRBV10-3,CAISESTMGGPLIYNEQFF,TGTGCCATCAGTGAGTCGACAATGGGGGGTCCCCTTATCTACAATGAGCAGTTCTTC
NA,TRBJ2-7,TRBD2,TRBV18,CASSSLLAEPSYEQYF,TGTGCCAGCTCATCCTTACTAGCGGAACCCTCCTACGAGCAGTACTTC
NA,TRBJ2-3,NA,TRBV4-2,CASSPAHSDTQYF,TGTGCCAGCAGCCCTGCCCACTCAGATACGCAGTATTTT
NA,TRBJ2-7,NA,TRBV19,CASSTSTGYEQYF,TGTGCCAGTAGTACCTCGACAGGTTACGAGCAGTACTTC
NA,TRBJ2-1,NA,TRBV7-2,CASSPGTLKQFF,TGTGCCAGCAGCCCCGGGACATTGAAGCAGTTCTTC
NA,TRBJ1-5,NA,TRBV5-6,CASSAMRDHGNQPQHF,TGTGCCAGCAGCGCCATGAGGGATCACGGCAATCAGCCCCAGCATTTT
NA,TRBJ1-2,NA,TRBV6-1,CASSEGGSYGYTF,TGTGCCAGCAGTGAAGGCGGTTCCTATGGCTACACCTTC
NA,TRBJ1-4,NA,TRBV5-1,CASSMNREKLFF,TGCGCCAGCAGCATGAATCGGGAAAAACTGTTTTTT
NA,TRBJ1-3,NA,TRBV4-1,CASSQGRGAGNTIYF,TGCGCCAGCAGCCAAGGCCGGGGTGCTGGAAACACCATATATTTT
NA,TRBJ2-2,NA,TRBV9,CASSALGDTGELFF,TGTGCCAGCAGCGCATTAGGGGACACCGGGGAGCTGTTTTTT
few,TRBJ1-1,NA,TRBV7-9,CASAQEMNTEAFF,TGTGCCAGCGCACAGGAAATGAACACTGAAGCTTTCTTT
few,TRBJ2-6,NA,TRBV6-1,CVSGAGANVLTF,TGTGTCTCGGGAGCTGGGGCCAACGTCCTGACTTTC
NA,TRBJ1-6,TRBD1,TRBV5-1,CASSLSTGDSPLHF,TGCGCCAGCAGCTTGAGTACAGGGGATTCACCCCTCCACTTT
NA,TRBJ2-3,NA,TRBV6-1,CASSYPVRTDTQYF,TGTGCCAGCAGTTATCCAGTCCGCACAGATACGCAGTATTTT
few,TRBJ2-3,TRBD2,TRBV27,CASSLNFAGLAGGGTQYF,TGTGCCAGCAGTCTTAATTTCGCGGGACTAGCGGGAGGGGGTACGCAGTATTTT
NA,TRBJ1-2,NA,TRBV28,CASSLRGLYGYTF,TGTGCCAGCAGTTTGAGAGGGCTCTATGGCTACACCTTC
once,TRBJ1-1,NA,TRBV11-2,CASSLALNTEAFF,TGTGCCAGCAGCTTAGCGTTGAACACTGAAGCTTTCTTT
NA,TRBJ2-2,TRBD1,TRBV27,CASAGTGLTGELFF,TGTGCCAGCGCCGGGACAGGGTTGACCGGGGAGCTGTTTTTT
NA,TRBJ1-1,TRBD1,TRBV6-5,CASSQRDSTEAFF,TGTGCCAGCAGCCAAAGGGACAGCACTGAAGCTTTCTTT
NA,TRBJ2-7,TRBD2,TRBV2,CASRGLAGLYEQYF,TGTGCCAGCAGGGGACTAGCGGGACTATACGAGCAGTACTTC
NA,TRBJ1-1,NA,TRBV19,CASSIDAGNTEAFF,TGTGCCAGTAGTATAGACGCAGGAAACACTGAAGCTTTCTTT
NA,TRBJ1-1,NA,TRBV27,CASSNYRTAGGTEAFF,TGTGCCAGCAGTAACTACCGGACAGCGGGAGGCACTGAAGCTTTCTTT
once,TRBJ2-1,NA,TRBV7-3,CASSAHGRDPYNEQFF,TGTGCCAGCAGCGCCCATGGGCGGGACCCCTACAATGAGCAGTTCTTC
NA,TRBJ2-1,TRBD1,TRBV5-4,CASSVQGAHNEQFF,TGTGCCAGCAGCGTACAGGGGGCCCACAATGAGCAGTTCTTC
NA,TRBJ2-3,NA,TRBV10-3,CAISDVSGSIGTQYF,TGTGCCATCAGTGATGTGAGCGGTTCAATAGGTACGCAGTATTTT
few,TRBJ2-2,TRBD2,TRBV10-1,CASSWGTSAGELFF,TGCGCCAGCAGTTGGGGGACTAGTGCCGGGGAGCTGTTTTTT
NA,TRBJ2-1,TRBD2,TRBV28,CASSRPSGRYNEQFF,TGTGCCAGCAGCAGACCAAGCGGGAGATACAATGAGCAGTTCTTC
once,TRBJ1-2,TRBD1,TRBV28,CASSSHGTGNGYTF,TGTGCCAGCAGTTCCCATGGGACAGGGAATGGCTACACCTTC
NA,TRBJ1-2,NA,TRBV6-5,CASSPTRGGGEGYTF,TGTGCCAGCAGTCCAACCCGGGGGGGCGGCGAGGGCTACACCTTC
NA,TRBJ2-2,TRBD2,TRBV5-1,CASSLGLAGGITGELFF,TGCGCCAGCAGCTTGGGACTAGCGGGGGGAATAACCGGGGAGCTGTTTTTT
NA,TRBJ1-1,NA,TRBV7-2,CASSLVQLSRGPTEAFF,TGTGCCAGCAGCTTAGTCCAATTGTCCAGGGGTCCGACTGAAGCTTTCTTT
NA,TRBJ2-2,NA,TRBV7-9,CASSFTGHPGELFF,TGTGCCAGCAGCTTCACAGGGCATCCCGGGGAGCTGTTTTTT
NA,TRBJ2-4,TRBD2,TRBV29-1,CSASTQGLGRAINIQYF,TGCAGCGCCTCCACGCAGGGTCTTGGGAGGGCCATTAACATTCAGTACTTC
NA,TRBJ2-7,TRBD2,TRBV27,CASSFFTGGRAYEQYF,TGTGCCAGCAGTTTCTTCACGGGTGGGAGGGCCTACGAGCAGTACTTC
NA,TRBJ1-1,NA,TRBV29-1,CSADLGARNTEAFF,TGCAGCGCCGACTTGGGGGCTCGGAACACTGAAGCTTTCTTT
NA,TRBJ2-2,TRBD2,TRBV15,CATSRGGAGANSANTGELFF,TGTGCCACCAGCAGAGGGGGTGCGGGAGCGAACTCCGCGAACACCGGGGAGCTGTTTTTT
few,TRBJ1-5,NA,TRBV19,CATRGRRRQPQHF,TGTGCCACGCGGGGCAGGAGGCGGCAGCCCCAGCATTTT